The 5 T cell receptor beta chains in this list originate from one sample, sequenced in a study of PD-1 blockade in mismatch repair-deficient tumors. Only in-frame clones appear in the TCRdb table, and some are missing; sequencing was by immunoSEQ multiplex PCR. The table records 120,000 or so clones, around 87% of them present only once. The sequenced sample was peripheral blood, obtained 44 weeks after starting pembrolizumab. The receptor source for this set is an adult with mismatch repair-deficient cancer.

The V call is TRBV4-2, the J call TRBJ2-3, with 9 bases aligning to TRBD2. The CDR3 extends over 20 amino acids. V was pared by 1 base and J by 4 bases, with 18 bases of the junction left unmatched. Germline V lookup: CDR1 LGHNA, CDR2 YNFKEQ. The CDR3 protein is CASSQVIVLAGDIGSDTQYF. CDR3 coding DNA: TGTGCCAGCAGCCAAGTCATTGTCTTAGCGGGAGATATAGGCTCAGATACGCAGTATTTT.

The V gene is TRBV6-1, the J gene TRBJ2-7; a weak D match, TRBD1 (5 bases). CDR3 length: 16 amino acids. Looked up from germline, CDR1 is MNHNS and CDR2 is SASEGT. Trimming cost V 4 bases and J 4 bases, with 20 bases left between them. The CDR3 sequence is CASSVTRTTAHYEQYF. Here the CDR3 DNA reads TGTGCCAGCAGTGTGACCAGGACAACGGCCCATTACGAGCAGTACTTC.

The V call is TRBV4-3, the J call TRBJ2-1; the D is unclear. The germline V and J ends were trimmed by 0 bases and 8 bases, with 14 bases remaining between them. This CDR3 comprises 15 residues. In germline, CDR1 is LGHNA, CDR2 YSLEER. The CDR3 loop is CASSQDPLSSDEQFF. The CDR3 DNA follows: TGCGCCAGCAGCCAAGATCCTCTCAGCTCCGATGAGCAGTTCTTC.

The V gene is TRBV4-1, the J gene TRBJ2-1; TRBD2 agrees at 11 bases. The V and J ends lost 4 bases and 4 bases, in that order; junction bases with no gene match: 9. Germline lookup yields CDR1 MGHRA and CDR2 YSYEKL. The CDR3 is 17 residues long. The chain's CDR3 is CASSRLIRTSGYNEQFF. The CDR3, as DNA: TGCGCCAGCAGCCGCCTAATCCGGACTAGCGGGTACAATGAGCAGTTCTTC.

The chain has TRBV5-1 and TRBJ2-2, with D possibly being TRBD1 (6 bases). V was pared by 3 bases and J by 1 base, with 16 bases between. CDR3 length equals 17 residues. Germline lookup yields CDR1 SGHRS and CDR2 YFSETQ. The CDR3 here is CASSYDSGTLNTGELFF. CDR3 in DNA: TGCGCCAGCAGCTACGACTCCGGGACACTGAACACCGGGGAGCTGTTTTTT.